These 10 T cell receptor beta chains were all obtained from the same sample, sequenced in a study of follicular helper T cells after annual influenza vaccination. Measured with immunoSEQ multiplex PCR; TCRdb has only the in-frame clones, and not every one. The profile shows approximately 30,000 clones, roughly 80% of them singletons. The time point: 2014-2015 season, pre-vaccination. Sequencing was performed on CXCR5+ CD38- circulating T follicular helper cells from blood, taken on the day of influenza vaccination. Stated subset: circulating Tfh, non-naive CD4+CXCR5+PD-1+ (ICOS+CD38+ or ICOS-CD38-). These receptors all come from an adult who received the influenza vaccine.

This sequence joins TRBV2 and TRBJ1-5; 8 bases fit TRBD1. This CDR3 has 15 residues. V shed 6 bases, J shed 4 bases, and the junction held 8 bases outside the gene matches. Germline V CDR1 and CDR2: SNHLY, FYNNEI. The CDR3 bases are TGTGCCAGCAGGCGGGACAGGATCCTTAATCAGCCCCAGCATTTT. Protein: CASRRDRILNQPQHF.

This chain connects TRBV5-6 to TRBJ2-7, with 9 bases matching TRBD1. The CDR3 loop spans 14 amino acids. In germline, CDR1 is SGHDT, CDR2 YYEEEE. The junction had 2 bases not matched to a gene; V was cut back by 2 bases and J by 2 bases. The CDR3 protein is CASSFGTGPYEQYF. The CDR3 DNA reads as TGTGCCAGCAGCTTCGGGACAGGGCCCTACGAGCAGTACTTC.

The gene calls are TRBV5-1 and TRBJ2-3, with D perhaps TRBD2 (6 bases). The CDR3 covers 14 residues. V dropped 5 bases and J dropped 5 bases, with 15 bases sitting between them. Germline V gives CDR1 SGHRS, CDR2 YFSETQ. DNA of the CDR3: TGCGCCAGCAGGGAGGGGATTCAAGGAGATACGCAGTATTTT. This encodes CASREGIQGDTQYF.

The chain uses TRBV30 and TRBJ1-1; D remains unclear. V gave up 5 bases and J gave up 3 bases, with 10 bases separating them. The CDR3 covers 12 residues. Per germline, CDR1 GTSNPN and CDR2 SVGIG (reference sequence). CDR3: CAWGQADTEAFF. CDR3 DNA: TGTGCCTGGGGGCAAGCGGACACTGAAGCTTTCTTT.

The chain links TRBV28 to TRBJ1-2; D gene ambiguous. CDR3 length: 13 residues. V lost 2 bases, J lost 2 bases, and 6 bases lay in between. Germline-derived CDR1 and CDR2 are MDHEN and SYDVKM. Here the CDR3 reads CASSLAYNYGYTF. For the CDR3, the DNA is TGTGCCAGCAGTTTAGCCTACAACTATGGCTACACCTTC.

For the CDR3, the DNA is TGTGCCACCAAGACGGGGTTTGAAGCTTTCTTT. As protein: CATKTGFEAFF. V usage is TRBV28 and J usage is TRBJ1-1; D unclear. The CDR3 extends over 11 amino acids. Trimming left V 10 bases short and J 7 bases short, with 13 bases between. Germline V gene data show CDR1 as MDHEN and CDR2 as SYDVKM. Together with reference TRBV28 and TRBJ1-1, the CDR3 gives the full variable domain: DVKVTQSSRYLVKRTGEKVFLECVQDMDHENMFWYRQDPGLGLRLIYFSYDVKMKEKGDIPEGYSVSREKKERFSLILESASTNQTSMYLCATKTGFEAFFGQGTRLTVV.

This sequence joins TRBV11-2 and TRBJ1-4, with 7 bases that match TRBD1. The CDR3 has 15 residues. J gave up 7 bases and V 5 bases, and 10 bases lay outside the gene matches. Germline values: CDR1 SGHAT, CDR2 FQNNGV. The CDR3 nucleotides read TGTGCCAGCAGCCCCCGACAGGGTGGAGGTGAAAAACTGTTTTTT. Its protein is CASSPRQGGGEKLFF.

This chain connects TRBV6-6 to TRBJ2-7, with TRBD2 matching 9 bases. Germline V gives CDR1 MNHNY, CDR2 SVGAGI (reference sequence). V was pared by 2 bases and J by 5 bases, with 7 bases of the junction left unmatched. The CDR3 sequence is 15 residues long. The CDR3: CASSYRASGIHEQYF. The CDR3 nucleotides read TGTGCCAGCAGTTACCGGGCTAGCGGGATCCACGAGCAGTACTTC.

The V gene is TRBV6-5, the J gene TRBJ1-2, with 7 nucleotides matching TRBD1. The CDR3 covers 14 residues. Losses at the gene ends were 7 bases for V and 0 bases for J; bases not matched to a gene: 5. Per the germline V gene, CDR1 is MNHEY and CDR2 is SVGAGI. DNA for the CDR3: TGTGCCAGCAACGAGGGGGCGTCTAACTATGGCTACACCTTC. Its translation is CASNEGASNYGYTF.

This sequence joins TRBV12-5 and TRBJ2-5, with 7 bases that match TRBD1. The CDR3 contains 15 residues. Germline loops: CDR1 LGHNT, CDR2 FRNRAP. The J segment lost 0 bases and the V segment lost 7 bases, leaving 8 bases of the junction unmatched. CDR3 coding DNA: TGTGCTAGTGCCCGTGCAGGGGGTCACCAAGAGACCCAGTACTTC. This gives the protein CASARAGGHQETQYF.